The sequence of this TCR beta chain was determined in a study of post-analysis software for immune sequencing data. Study-level points and caveats: There was significantly lower normalized Chao1 diversity in multiple sclerosis patients than in controls. Roughly 5 TRBV segments occurring more often in patients than controls included TRBV5-6, TRBV5-1 and TRBV20-1.

In this sample, this clonotype turned up a few times. Its antigen is not known. The CDR3 runs to 15 residues. The junction had 2 bases not matched to a gene; V was cut back by 1 base and J by 10 bases. Per the germline V gene, CDR1 is SGHRS and CDR2 is YFSETQ. TCR beta cDNA libraries had unique molecular identifiers. TCRdb used MiXCR to reprocess the PCR reads, holding one entry per CDR3 protein. The data hold 600,000 to 750,000 distinct CDR3 sequences, with roughly three fifths observed a single time. The chain has TRBV5-1 and TRBJ2-1, with 16 bases lining up with TRBD2. The sample taken for sequencing was blood. This TCR came from a girl aged 2 to 10 with multiple sclerosis. In DNA form, the CDR3 reads TGCGCCAGCAGCTTGTGGGGACTAGCGGGAGGGGAGCAGTTCTTC. This gives the protein CASSLWGLAGGEQFF.